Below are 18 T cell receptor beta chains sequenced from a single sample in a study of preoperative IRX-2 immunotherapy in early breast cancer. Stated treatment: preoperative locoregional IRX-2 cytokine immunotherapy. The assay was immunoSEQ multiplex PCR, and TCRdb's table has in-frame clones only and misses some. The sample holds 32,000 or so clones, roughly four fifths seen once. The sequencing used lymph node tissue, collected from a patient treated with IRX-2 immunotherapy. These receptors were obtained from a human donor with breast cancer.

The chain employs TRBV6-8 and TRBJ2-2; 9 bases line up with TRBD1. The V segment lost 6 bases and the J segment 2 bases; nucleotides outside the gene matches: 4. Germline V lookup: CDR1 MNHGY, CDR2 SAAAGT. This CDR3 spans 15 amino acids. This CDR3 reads CASRRTGDNTGELFF. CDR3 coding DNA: TGTGCCAGCAGACGGACAGGGGATAACACCGGGGAGCTGTTTTTT.

CDR3 DNA sequence: TGTGCCAGCGGAAGACAGAAGCAAGAGACCCAGTACTTC. It specifies CASGRQKQETQYF. This chain connects TRBV6-8 to TRBJ2-5, with TRBD1 as a possible D gene (5 bases). Germline V gives CDR1 MNHGY, CDR2 SAAAGT. The CDR3 is made up of 13 amino acids. V shed 8 bases and J shed 2 bases, with 12 bases lying between them.

CDR3 residues: CASSYPGGGHTEAFF. The CDR3 region has the DNA TGTGCCAGCAGTTACCCAGGGGGCGGGCACACTGAAGCTTTCTTT. The J gene is TRBJ1-1, the V gene TRBV6-8, with 8 bases identical to TRBD1. Germline values: CDR1 MNHGY, CDR2 SAAAGT. V shed 2 bases, J shed 3 bases, and the junction held 5 bases outside the gene matches. CDR3 length equals 15 residues.

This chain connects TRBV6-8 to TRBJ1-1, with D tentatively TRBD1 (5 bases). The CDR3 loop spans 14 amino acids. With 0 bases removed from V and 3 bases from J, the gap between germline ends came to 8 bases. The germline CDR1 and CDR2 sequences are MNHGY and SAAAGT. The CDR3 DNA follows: TGTGCCAGCAGTTACTCCGGGGGGGACACTGAAGCTTTCTTT. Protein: CASSYSGGDTEAFF.

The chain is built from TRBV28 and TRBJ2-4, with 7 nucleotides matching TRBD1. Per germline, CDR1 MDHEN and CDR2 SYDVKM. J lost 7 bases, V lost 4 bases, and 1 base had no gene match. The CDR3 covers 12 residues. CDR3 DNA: TGTGCCAGCAGTTGGGGACAGAACATTCAGTACTTC. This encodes CASSWGQNIQYF.

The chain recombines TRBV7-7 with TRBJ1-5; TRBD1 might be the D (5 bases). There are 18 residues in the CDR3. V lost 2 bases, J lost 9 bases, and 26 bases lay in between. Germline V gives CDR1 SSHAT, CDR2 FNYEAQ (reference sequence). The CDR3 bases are TGTGCCAGCAGCTTATTTCGTACTTATGGGACCGAGTCGGTGCCCCAGCATTTT. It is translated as CASSLFRTYGTESVPQHF. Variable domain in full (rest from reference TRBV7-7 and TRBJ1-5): GAGVSQSPRYKVTKRGQDVTLRCDPISSHATLYWYQQALGQGPEFLTYFNYEAQPDKSGLPSDRFSAERPEGSISTLTIQRTEQRDSAMYRCASSLFRTYGTESVPQHFGDGTRLSIL.

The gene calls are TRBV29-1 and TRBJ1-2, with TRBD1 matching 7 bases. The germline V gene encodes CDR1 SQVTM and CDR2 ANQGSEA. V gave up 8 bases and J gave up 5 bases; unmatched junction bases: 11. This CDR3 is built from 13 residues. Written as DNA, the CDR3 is TGCAGCTTCTACACAGGGGTAGGGTATGGCTACACCTTC. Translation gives CSFYTGVGYGYTF.

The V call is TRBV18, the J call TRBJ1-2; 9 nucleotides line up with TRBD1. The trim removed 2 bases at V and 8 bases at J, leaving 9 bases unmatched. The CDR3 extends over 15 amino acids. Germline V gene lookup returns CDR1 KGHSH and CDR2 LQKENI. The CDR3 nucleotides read TGTGCCAGCTCACCAACCCCGGACAGGGGTTCCGGCTACACCTTC. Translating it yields CASSPTPDRGSGYTF.

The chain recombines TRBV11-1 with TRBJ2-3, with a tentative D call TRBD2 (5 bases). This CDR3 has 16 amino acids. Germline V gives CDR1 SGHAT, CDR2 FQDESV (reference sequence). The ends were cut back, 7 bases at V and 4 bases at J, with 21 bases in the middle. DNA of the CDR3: TGTGCCAGCAAAACTACCGGAGGCAGCCACCCAGATACGCAGTATTTT. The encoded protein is CASKTTGGSHPDTQYF.

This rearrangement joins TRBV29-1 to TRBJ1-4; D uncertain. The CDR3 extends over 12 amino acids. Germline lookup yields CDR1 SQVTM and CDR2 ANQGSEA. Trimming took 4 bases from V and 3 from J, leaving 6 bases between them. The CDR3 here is CSVGRPNEKLFF. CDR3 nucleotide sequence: TGCAGCGTTGGGCGTCCTAATGAAAAACTGTTTTTT.

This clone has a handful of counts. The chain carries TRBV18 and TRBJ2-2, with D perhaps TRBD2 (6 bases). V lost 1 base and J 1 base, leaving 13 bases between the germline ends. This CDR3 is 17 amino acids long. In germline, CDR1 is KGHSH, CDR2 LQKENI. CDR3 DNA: TGTGCCAGCTCACCACAAGTTCCGGGACTGAACACCGGGGAGCTGTTTTTT. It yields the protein CASSPQVPGLNTGELFF.

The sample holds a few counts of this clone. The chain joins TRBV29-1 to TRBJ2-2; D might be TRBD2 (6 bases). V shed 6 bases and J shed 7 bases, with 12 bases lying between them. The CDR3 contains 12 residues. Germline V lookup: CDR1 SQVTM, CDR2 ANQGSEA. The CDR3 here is CSVGRGVGELFF. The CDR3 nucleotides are TGCAGCGTCGGGCGGGGTGTCGGGGAGCTGTTTTTT.

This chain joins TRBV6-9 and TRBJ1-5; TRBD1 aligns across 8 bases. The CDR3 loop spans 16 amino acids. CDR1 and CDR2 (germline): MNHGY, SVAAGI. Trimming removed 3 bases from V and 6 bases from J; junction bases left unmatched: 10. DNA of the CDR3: TGTGCCAGCAGTTACTTCGGACAGGGTTCGGCTCAGCCCCAGCATTTT. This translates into CASSYFGQGSAQPQHF.

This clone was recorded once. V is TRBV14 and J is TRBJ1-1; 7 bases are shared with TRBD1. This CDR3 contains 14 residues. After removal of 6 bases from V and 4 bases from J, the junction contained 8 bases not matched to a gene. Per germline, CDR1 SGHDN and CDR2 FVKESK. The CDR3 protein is CASSVDRGLTEAFF. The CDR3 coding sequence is TGTGCCAGCAGTGTAGATAGGGGGCTCACTGAAGCTTTCTTT.

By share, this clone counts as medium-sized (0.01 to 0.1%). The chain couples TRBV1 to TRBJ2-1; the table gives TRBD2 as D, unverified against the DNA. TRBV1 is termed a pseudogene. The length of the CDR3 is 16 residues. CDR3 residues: CASSQGSGGPYNEQFF. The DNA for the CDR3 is TGCGCCAGCAGCCAAGGTAGCGGGGGTCCCTACAATGAGCAGTTCTTC.

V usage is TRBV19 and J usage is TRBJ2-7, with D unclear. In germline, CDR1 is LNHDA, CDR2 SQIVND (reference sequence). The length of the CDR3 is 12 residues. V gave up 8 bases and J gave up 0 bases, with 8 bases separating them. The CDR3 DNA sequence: TGTGCCAGTTCAGGATTCTCCTACGAGCAGTACTTC. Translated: CASSGFSYEQYF.

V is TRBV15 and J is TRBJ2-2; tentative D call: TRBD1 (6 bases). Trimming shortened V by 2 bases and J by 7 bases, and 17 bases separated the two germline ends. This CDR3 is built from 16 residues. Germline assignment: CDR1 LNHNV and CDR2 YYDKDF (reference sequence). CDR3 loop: CATSRKSQGKGGELFF. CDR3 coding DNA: TGTGCCACCAGCAGAAAATCGCAGGGGAAGGGCGGGGAGCTGTTTTTT.

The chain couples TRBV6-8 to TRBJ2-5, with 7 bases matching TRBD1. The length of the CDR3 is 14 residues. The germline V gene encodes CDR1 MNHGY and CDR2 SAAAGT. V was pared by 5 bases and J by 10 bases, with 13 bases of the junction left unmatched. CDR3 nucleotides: TGTGCCAGCAGTGATCATGACAGGGTAGGGGTCCAGTACTTC. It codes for CASSDHDRVGVQYF.